One sample yielded the 22 T cell receptor beta chains listed below, sequenced in a study of OX40 agonist ivuxolimab in advanced cancers. Only in-frame clones appear in the TCRdb table, and some are missing; sequencing was by immunoSEQ multiplex PCR. The sample yields 68,000 or so clones, 70% to 90% seen once. The sequences come from CD4+ or CD8+ T cells sorted from blood, collected in a trial of the OX40 agonist ivuxolimab. Receptors originate from an adult with an advanced solid tumor such as melanoma, head and neck, liver or kidney cancer.

The V gene is TRBV5-1, the J gene TRBJ1-2; 7 bases map to TRBD1. The CDR3 length is 14 residues. Losses at the gene ends were 1 base for V and 6 bases for J; bases not matched to a gene: 6. CDR1 and CDR2 from the germline V gene are SGHRS and YFSETQ. The chain's CDR3 is CASSLRGQIHGYTF. The CDR3 DNA is TGCGCCAGCAGCTTGCGGGGACAGATACATGGCTACACCTTC.

This sequence joins TRBV2 and TRBJ2-5; D gene unclear. The CDR3 is 14 residues long. V lost 1 base, J lost 3 bases, and 9 bases lay in between. Germline CDR1 and CDR2: SNHLY and FYNNEI. CDR3 DNA: TGTGCCAGCAGTGAAGGTTCAGCTGAAGAGACCCAGTACTTC. Translated, it gives CASSEGSAEETQYF.

The J gene is TRBJ1-6, the V gene TRBV5-1; D might be TRBD1 (6 bases). V was shortened by 3 bases and J by 8 bases, with 18 bases between the two germline ends. This CDR3 is 16 amino acids long. Germline CDR1 reads SGHRS; CDR2 reads YFSETQ. The CDR3 sequence: CASSSIKTGSDSPLHF. The DNA for the CDR3 is TGCGCCAGCAGCTCGATTAAAACAGGGTCAGATTCACCCCTCCACTTT.

This clone has just a few counts. The V and J genes are TRBV5-1 and TRBJ1-2; tentative D call: TRBD1 (6 bases). Trimming cost V 5 bases and J 8 bases, with 19 bases left between them. This CDR3 has 14 amino acids. Germline lookup yields CDR1 SGHRS and CDR2 YFSETQ. The CDR3: CASRRQESSTGYTF. DNA of the CDR3: TGCGCCAGCAGACGACAGGAATCCTCGACGGGCTACACCTTC.

The chain is built from TRBV19 and TRBJ1-5; 8 nucleotides match TRBD1. V trimming: 4 bases; J trimming: 6 bases; junction bases outside the gene matches: 5. This CDR3 comprises 14 residues. CDR1 is LNHDA, CDR2 SQIVND, per germline (reference sequence). The CDR3 coding sequence is TGTGCCAGTAGTACGGACAGGGACGGTCAGCCCCAGCATTTT. It translates to CASSTDRDGQPQHF.

The chain uses TRBV28 and TRBJ1-2; D uncertain. The V gene's germline CDR1 is MDHEN and CDR2 SYDVKM. Trimming pared 5 bases from V and 3 bases from J, leaving 10 bases between. The CDR3 sequence is 13 residues long. Here the CDR3 DNA reads TGTGCCAGCAGTCGTAGGGCTTACTATGGCTACACCTTC. Translated: CASSRRAYYGYTF.

This chain joins TRBV6-5 and TRBJ2-1, with TRBD1 matching over 9 bases. J was trimmed by 9 bases and V by 6 bases; bases with no gene match: 6. There are 13 residues in the CDR3. CDR1 and CDR2 from the germline V gene are MNHEY and SVGAGI. The CDR3 DNA reads TGTGCCAGCAGCCGGGGACAGGGCTCTGAGCAGTTCTTC. Translation gives CASSRGQGSEQFF.

This clone was seen a handful of times. V is TRBV15 and J is TRBJ2-5; 7 bases are shared with TRBD1. This CDR3 contains 16 residues. Germline V gives CDR1 LNHNV, CDR2 YYDKDF (reference sequence). After removal of 2 bases from V and 0 bases from J, the junction contained 6 bases not matched to a gene. The CDR3 sequence is CATSRKGQIYQETQYF. CDR3 coding DNA: TGTGCCACCAGCAGAAAGGGACAGATATACCAAGAGACCCAGTACTTC. The entire variable domain, with the rest obtained from reference TRBV15 and TRBJ2-5, is as follows: DAMVIQNPRYQVTQFGKPVTLSCSQTLNHNVMYWYQQKSSQAPKLLFHYYDKDFNNEADTPDNFQSRRPNTSFCFLDIRSPGLGDTAMYLCATSRKGQIYQETQYFGPGTRLLVL.

This chain uses TRBV28 with TRBJ1-2; 9 positions match TRBD1. The CDR3 has 14 amino acids. V was pared by 1 base and J by 4 bases, with 1 base of the junction left unmatched. The germline CDR1 and CDR2 sequences are MDHEN and SYDVKM. The CDR3 loop reads CASSLSGQGYGYTF. In DNA, the CDR3 is TGTGCCAGCAGTTTATCGGGACAGGGCTATGGCTACACCTTC.

This chain connects TRBV11-3 to TRBJ1-1, with D possibly matching TRBD1 (5 bases). Trimming shortened V by 3 bases and J by 11 bases, and 13 bases separated the two germline ends. This CDR3 is 12 amino acids long. Germline V lookup: CDR1 SGHNT, CDR2 YENEEA. The CDR3 DNA is TGTGCCAGCAGCTTTGCGGGAGGGGACGCTTTCTTT. Its translation: CASSFAGGDAFF.

This clone has just one count. V is TRBV12-5 and J is TRBJ2-7; the D is unclear. The CDR3 covers 11 residues. Per germline, CDR1 LGHNT and CDR2 FRNRAP. V lost 7 bases to trimming and J lost 3 bases, with 7 bases between them. CDR3 region: CASVLNYEQYF. The CDR3 nucleotides read TGTGCTAGTGTCTTGAACTACGAGCAGTACTTC. Filled out from reference TRBV12-5 and TRBJ2-7, the complete variable domain reads DARVTQTPRHKVTEMGQEVTMRCQPILGHNTVFWYRQTMMQGLELLAYFRNRAPLDDSGMPKDRFSAEMPDATLATLKIQPSEPRDSAVYFCASVLNYEQYFGPGTRLTVT.

V and J are TRBV5-1 and TRBJ1-6, with D unresolved. The CDR3 has 13 amino acids. V shed 1 base and J shed 9 bases, with 8 bases lying between them. Germline-derived CDR1 and CDR2 are SGHRS and YFSETQ. The DNA for the CDR3 is TGCGCCAGCAGCTTGATACCCAGTTCACCCCTCCACTTT. Residues: CASSLIPSSPLHF.

The chain couples TRBV27 to TRBJ2-5; 8 nucleotides agree with TRBD2. The germline V gene encodes CDR1 MNHEY and CDR2 SMNVEV (reference sequence). There are 14 residues in the CDR3. With 8 bases clipped from V and 5 bases from J, the junction kept 10 bases outside the gene matches. CDR3 DNA: TGTGCCAGCTCAATCGGGGGGGCCCTGGAGACCCAGTACTTC. It specifies CASSIGGALETQYF.

This sequence joins TRBV28 and TRBJ1-1, with TRBD1 matching over 9 bases. Trimming removed 7 bases from V and 0 bases from J; junction bases left unmatched: 6. The germline gives CDR1 MDHEN, CDR2 SYDVKM. The CDR3 runs 15 residues. The CDR3 DNA reads TGTGCCAGCACCAGGACAGGGGCCATGAACACTGAAGCTTTCTTT. It encodes CASTRTGAMNTEAFF.

The chain combines TRBV15 with TRBJ1-3, with D unresolved. There are 15 residues in the CDR3. Per germline, CDR1 LNHNV and CDR2 YYDKDF (reference sequence). V lost 5 bases, J lost 0 bases, and 11 bases lay in between. CDR3: CATSERSGSGNTIYF. CDR3 DNA: TGTGCCACCAGCGAGCGTAGCGGCTCTGGAAACACCATATATTTT.

This clone was picked up one time. The gene calls are TRBV2 and TRBJ1-6; D uncertain. This CDR3 has 13 amino acids. Trimming shortened V by 0 bases and J by 10 bases, and 7 bases separated the two germline ends. Germline lookup yields CDR1 SNHLY and CDR2 FYNNEI. The CDR3 DNA follows: TGTGCCAGCAGTGAAGCGCACTACTCACCCCTCCACTTT. Translating it yields CASSEAHYSPLHF. The full variable domain, completed using reference TRBV2 and TRBJ1-6, is EPEVTQTPSHQVTQMGQEVILRCVPISNHLYFYWYRQILGQKVEFLVSFYNNEISEKSEIFDDQFSVERPDGSNFTLKIRSTKLEDSAMYFCASSEAHYSPLHFGNGTRLTVT.

The chain joins TRBV18 to TRBJ1-1; D uncertain. This CDR3 is built from 15 residues. Germline V gene sequence: CDR1 KGHSH, CDR2 LQKENI. V was trimmed by 0 bases and J by 5 bases, leaving 13 bases between them. In DNA form, the CDR3 reads TGTGCCAGCTCACCACCCGGACTCCTGGGAACTGAAGCTTTCTTT. Translated, it gives CASSPPGLLGTEAFF.

This clone appeared a few times. V and J are TRBV19 and TRBJ1-1; no reliable D call. Trimming cost V 3 bases and J 10 bases, with 15 bases left between them. Germline lookup yields CDR1 LNHDA and CDR2 SQIVND (reference sequence). This CDR3 is built from 13 residues. As DNA, the CDR3 is TGTGCCAGTAGTATTCGCGGAGTTGAGGCAGCTTTCTTT. It translates to CASSIRGVEAAFF.

The chain is built from TRBV10-3 and TRBJ2-3, with no clear D. V was trimmed by 0 bases and J by 2 bases, leaving 9 bases between them. The CDR3 is made up of 15 amino acids. Germline CDR1 is ENHRY and CDR2 is SYGVKD. The CDR3 bases are TGTGCCATCAGTGAGTCGAGGCGCTCCACAGATACGCAGTATTTT. Amino acid sequence: CAISESRRSTDTQYF.

The chain recombines TRBV7-2 with TRBJ1-1; 8 bases are a match to TRBD1. The CDR3 length is 13 residues. J gave up 2 bases and V 9 bases, and 5 bases lay outside the gene matches. The germline gives CDR1 SGHTA, CDR2 FQGNSA. CDR3 sequence reads: CASHRGENTEAFF. The CDR3 region has the DNA TGTGCCAGTCACAGGGGGGAAAACACTGAAGCTTTCTTT. Using reference TRBV7-2 and TRBJ1-1 for the parts outside the CDR3, the full variable domain is GAGVSQSPSNKVTEKGKDVELRCDPISGHTALYWYRQSLGQGLEFLIYFQGNSAPDKSGLPSDRFSAERTGGSVSTLTIQRTQQEDSAVYLCASHRGENTEAFFGQGTRLTVV.

The CDR3, as DNA: TGTGCCAGCAGCTTCTCGACAGGTTTTAATTCACCCCTCCACTTT. As protein: CASSFSTGFNSPLHF. This chain uses TRBV11-2 with TRBJ1-6; tentatively, D is TRBD1 (6 bases). Germline CDR1 and CDR2: SGHAT and FQNNGV. The CDR3 covers 15 residues. V was clipped by 3 bases and J by 6 bases, with 12 bases between them. Using reference TRBV11-2 and TRBJ1-6 for the parts outside the CDR3, the full variable domain is EAGVAQSPRYKIIEKRQSVAFWCNPISGHATLYWYQQILGQGPKLLIQFQNNGVVDDSQLPKDRFSAERLKGVDSTLKIQPAKLEDSAVYLCASSFSTGFNSPLHFGNGTRLTVT.

This CDR3 is CASSPDREDEQFF. For the CDR3, the DNA is TGTGCCAGCAGCCCCGACAGGGAGGATGAGCAGTTCTTC. The rearrangement uses TRBV7-7 and TRBJ2-1, with a possible D match to TRBD1 (7 bases). The CDR3 covers 13 residues. The germline CDR1 and CDR2 sequences are SSHAT and FNYEAQ (reference sequence). Trimming left V 5 bases short and J 8 bases short, with 13 bases between.